Listed below are T cell receptor beta chains from one sample, sequenced in a study of T-cell memory formation after mild COVID-19. TCRdb re-analysed the 5' RACE reads in MiXCR, keeping a single row per CDR3 protein. The sample shows under 300,000 distinct CDR3 sequences, around 8% of them seen only once. The sample comprised PBMCs or a T cell subset sorted from them (not recorded which). Receptors were obtained from a man in his late teens or twenties who had mild COVID-19 (a few samples of this study predate the infection). Cell type and time point are not known. Both conserved end residues are part of each CDR3. A D gene is named only where the DNA matches it firmly. Clone size is shown for a subset of rows, as once, few, many or a class of expanded clone.

V	J	D	size	CDR3	DNA
TRBV6-1	TRBJ2-5	-	many	CASSGSDGGAETQYF	TGTGCCAGCAGTGGATCCGATGGGGGTGCGGAGACCCAGTACTTC
TRBV29-1	TRBJ2-3	-	-	CSGVKYGTDTQYF	TGCAGCGGCGTCAAGTACGGCACAGATACGCAGTATTTT
TRBV5-1	TRBJ2-5	-	-	CASSSRPSTLGQETQYF	TGCGCCAGCAGCTCCCGACCCAGTACCCTGGGCCAAGAGACCCAGTACTTC
TRBV5-5	TRBJ2-7	-	few	CASSRGTVKSYEQYF	TGTGCCAGCAGCCGCGGGACAGTTAAGTCGTACGAGCAGTACTTC
TRBV6-5	TRBJ2-2	-	-	CASSYAGMNTGELFF	TGTGCCAGCAGTTACGCAGGGATGAACACCGGGGAGCTGTTTTTT
TRBV24-1	TRBJ2-5	TRBD1	-	CATSHPGQGGETQYF	TGTGCCACCAGCCATCCGGGACAGGGGGGTGAGACCCAGTACTTC
TRBV5-1	TRBJ2-1	-	few	CASSKGGLGNNEQFF	TGCGCCAGCAGCAAGGGGGGGCTGGGGAACAATGAGCAGTTCTTC
TRBV7-3	TRBJ2-5	-	many	CASSLLGEETQYF	TGTGCCAGCAGCTTACTGGGCGAAGAGACCCAGTACTTC
TRBV5-1	TRBJ2-3	TRBD1	few	CASTGLQGATDTQYF	TGCGCCAGCACCGGATTACAGGGGGCAACAGATACGCAGTATTTT
TRBV24-1	TRBJ2-3	-	few	CATSEPGSTDTQYF	TGTGCCACCAGTGAACCGGGGTCCACAGATACGCAGTATTTT
TRBV12-3/TRBV12-4	TRBJ1-5	-	few	CASSLRLFNQPQHF	TGTGCCAGCAGTTTGAGGTTATTCAATCAGCCCCAGCATTTT
TRBV12-3/TRBV12-4	TRBJ2-7	-	-	CASSAGLFEQYF	TGTGCCAGCAGCGCCGGACTGTTCGAGCAGTACTTC
TRBV7-2	TRBJ2-6	TRBD2	few	CASSSRQLAGGTISGANVLTF	TGTGCCAGCAGCTCTCGGCAACTAGCGGGGGGAACCATCTCTGGGGCCAACGTCCTGACTTTC
TRBV7-2	TRBJ1-1	TRBD1	-	CASSLNQGGQNEAFF	TGTGCCAGCAGCTTGAACCAGGGGGGCCAAAATGAAGCTTTCTTT
TRBV18	TRBJ1-1	-	many	CASYLGGFAEAFF	TGTGCCAGCTATTTAGGGGGTTTTGCTGAAGCTTTCTTT
TRBV3-1	TRBJ2-5	TRBD2	-	CASSHWASGGQETQYF	TGTGCCAGCAGCCATTGGGCTAGCGGGGGTCAAGAGACCCAGTACTTC